The 20 T cell receptor beta chains presented below share a single source sample, sequenced in a study of cytomegalovirus exposure and HLA in healthy donors. PCR amplification relied on 60 Vbeta primers (plus 13 Jbeta primers). The assay was immunoSEQ multiplex PCR, and TCRdb's table has in-frame clones only and misses some. In the table there are more than 150,000 clones, around three quarters of which are singletons. The sequenced sample consisted of PBMCs. These receptors originate from a woman in her 30s in good health and CMV-seronegative.

This chain joins TRBV7-2 and TRBJ1-2; the D gene is possibly TRBD1 (6 bases). The CDR3 is 13 residues long. Germline V gene sequence: CDR1 SGHTA, CDR2 FQGNSA. V lost 4 bases to trimming and J lost 7 bases, with 13 bases between them. The CDR3 nucleotides read TGTGCCAGCAGCTCCCAACAGGGAATTGGCTACACCTTC. Protein sequence: CASSSQQGIGYTF. The full variable domain, its missing parts supplied by reference TRBV7-2 and TRBJ1-2, is GAGVSQSPSNKVTEKGKDVELRCDPISGHTALYWYRQSLGQGLEFLIYFQGNSAPDKSGLPSDRFSAERTGGSVSTLTIQRTQQEDSAVYLCASSSQQGIGYTFGSGTRLTVV.

V is TRBV4-3 and J is TRBJ1-5, with a tentative D call TRBD1 (6 bases). In germline, CDR1 is LGHNA, CDR2 YSLEER. V lost 0 bases to trimming and J lost 2 bases, with 11 bases between them. The CDR3 length is 16 residues. As DNA, the CDR3 is TGCGCCAGCAGCCAAGATCGGGGGGCACGCAATCAGCCCCAGCATTTT. Its translation: CASSQDRGARNQPQHF.

This clone was detected once. The CDR3 region is CASSFGEGAYEQYF. The CDR3 nucleotides read TGTGCCAGCAGCTTTGGTGAGGGCGCCTACGAGCAGTACTTC. V usage is TRBV7-2 and J usage is TRBJ2-7; a weak D match, TRBD2 (5 bases). Between the trimmed V and J ends, which lost 3 bases and 2 bases, there was a span of 11 bases. From germline, CDR1 is SGHTA and CDR2 FQGNSA. This CDR3 spans 14 amino acids.

This CDR3 reads CASSEFYGQGIEKLFF. Here the CDR3 DNA reads TGTGCCAGCAGTGAATTCTATGGACAGGGGATTGAAAAACTGTTTTTT. J is TRBJ1-4 and V is TRBV25-1; TRBD1 matches at 9 bases. Germline V gene lookup returns CDR1 MGHDK and CDR2 SYGVNS. V gave up 1 base and J gave up 7 bases; unmatched junction bases: 7. CDR3 length: 16 amino acids. Full variable domain (outside the CDR3, taken from reference TRBV25-1 and TRBJ1-4): EADIYQTPRYLVIGTGKKITLECSQTMGHDKMYWYQQDPGMELHLIHYSYGVNSTEKGDLSSESTVSRIRTEHFPLTLESARPSHTSQYLCASSEFYGQGIEKLFFGSGTQLSVL.

The chain couples TRBV10-3 to TRBJ2-1; 12 nucleotides agree with TRBD2. J was trimmed by 3 bases and V by 6 bases; bases with no gene match: 12. The CDR3 length is 18 residues. The germline CDR1 and CDR2 sequences are ENHRY and SYGVKD. Here the CDR3 DNA reads TGTGCCATCAGACCGGGTTCTAGCGGGGGGGAGAACTACAATGAGCAGTTCTTC. It is translated as CAIRPGSSGGENYNEQFF.

The chain recombines TRBV2 with TRBJ2-2, with 8 bases lining up with TRBD2. This CDR3 is 16 amino acids long. The germline gives CDR1 SNHLY, CDR2 FYNNEI. Trimming removed 6 bases from V and 4 bases from J; junction bases left unmatched: 10. The chain's CDR3 is CASSAISGGATGELFF. CDR3 nucleotides: TGTGCCAGCAGCGCGATCAGCGGGGGTGCCACCGGGGAGCTGTTTTTT.

J is TRBJ1-1 and V is TRBV10-3; 7 positions match TRBD1. CDR1 and CDR2 from the germline V gene are ENHRY and SYGVKD. This CDR3 comprises 14 residues. Trimming took 6 bases from V and 1 from J; bases not matched to a gene: 5. The CDR3 DNA reads as TGTGCCATCAGGGAGGACAGGCAGAACACTGAAGCTTTCTTT. Protein sequence: CAIREDRQNTEAFF.

The V gene is TRBV5-8, the J gene TRBJ1-2, with TRBD1 as a possible D gene (5 bases). Trimming removed 4 bases at V and 8 bases at J, with 24 bases between. CDR1 is SGHTS and CDR2 is YDEGEE in the germline V gene. The CDR3 spans 16 residues. The CDR3 region is CASSPTDDSTPGGYTF. The CDR3 nucleotides are TGTGCCAGCAGCCCGACGGATGACAGCACTCCAGGGGGCTACACCTTC. Looking up the rest from reference TRBV5-8 and TRBJ1-2 gives the full variable domain: EAGVTQSPTHLIKTRGQQATLRCSPISGHTSVYWYQQALGLGLQFLLWYDEGEERNRGNFPPRFSGRQFPNYSSELNVNALELEDSALYLCASSPTDDSTPGGYTFGSGTRLTVV.

V is TRBV2 and J is TRBJ2-2; D may be TRBD2 (6 bases). Per the germline V gene, CDR1 is SNHLY and CDR2 is FYNNEI. The CDR3 length is 11 residues. V lost 6 bases and J lost 9, with 8 bases in between. DNA of the CDR3: TGTGCCAGCAGAGGAGGGCGGGAGCTGTTTTTT. Amino acid sequence: CASRGGRELFF.

The rearrangement uses TRBV30 and TRBJ1-2; D is perhaps TRBD1 (5 bases). The ends were cut back, 0 bases at V and 8 bases at J, with 16 bases in the middle. The CDR3 has 14 amino acids. Germline lookup yields CDR1 GTSNPN and CDR2 SVGIG (reference sequence). CDR3 amino acids: CAWSVAQEIGGYTF. For the CDR3, the DNA is TGTGCCTGGAGTGTCGCACAGGAAATCGGCGGCTACACCTTC.

The chain has TRBV7-9 and TRBJ2-5; maybe TRBD2 (6 bases). In germline, CDR1 is SEHNR, CDR2 FQNEAQ (reference sequence). The V and J ends lost 4 bases and 4 bases respectively, with 16 bases between them. CDR3 length equals 15 residues. This CDR3 is CASSSRDWRPETQYF. As DNA, the CDR3 is TGTGCCAGCAGCTCCCGGGACTGGCGACCAGAGACCCAGTACTTC.

Regarding this clone: Distinct nucleotide sequences in the sample also encode this CDR3. CDR3 nucleotides: TGTGCCAGTAGTATTGGACCGGGACAAGAGACCCAGTACTTC. It codes for CASSIGPGQETQYF. V and J are TRBV19 and TRBJ2-5, with D perhaps TRBD2 (5 bases). Trimming pared 3 bases from V and 2 bases from J, leaving 10 bases between. This CDR3 has 14 residues. Germline lookup yields CDR1 LNHDA and CDR2 SQIVND (reference sequence).

The rearrangement joins TRBV27 to TRBJ1-6; maybe TRBD1 (5 bases). The CDR3 length is 15 residues. Germline CDR1 reads MNHEY; CDR2 reads SMNVEV (reference sequence). V gave up 4 bases and J gave up 4 bases, with 11 bases separating them. The CDR3 loop is CASSSRGGYNSPLHF. CDR3 sequence (DNA): TGTGCCAGCAGTTCTCGGGGGGGATATAATTCACCCCTCCACTTT.

The chain links TRBV7-6 to TRBJ2-5; D possibly corresponds to TRBD1 (5 bases). Trimming removed 1 base from V and 3 bases from J, with 9 bases in between. Germline loops: CDR1 SGHVS, CDR2 FNYEAQ. This CDR3 spans 14 amino acids. The chain's CDR3 is CASSLVAGKETQYF. The CDR3 DNA reads as TGTGCCAGCAGCTTAGTGGCAGGGAAAGAGACCCAGTACTTC.

This chain links TRBV9 with TRBJ2-7; 8 positions agree with TRBD1. The junction had 4 bases not matched to a gene; V was cut back by 4 bases and J by 4 bases. Germline V CDR1 and CDR2: SGDLS, YYNGEE. The CDR3 is 13 amino acids. The CDR3 is CASSWGQDYEQYF. CDR3 nucleotides: TGTGCCAGCAGCTGGGGACAGGATTACGAGCAGTACTTC.

The chain employs TRBV4-3 and TRBJ1-2, with D possibly being TRBD1 (6 bases). V dropped 1 base and J dropped 2 bases, with 17 bases sitting between them. The CDR3 length is 17 residues. Germline V gene sequence: CDR1 LGHNA, CDR2 YSLEER. The CDR3 sequence is CASSQVWSGVTNYGYTF. In DNA, the CDR3 is TGCGCCAGCAGCCAAGTTTGGTCAGGGGTTACGAACTATGGCTACACCTTC.

This rearrangement joins TRBV6-6 to TRBJ1-5, with D possibly being TRBD1 (5 bases). This CDR3 region has 15 residues. Trimming removed 7 bases from V and 3 bases from J, with 16 bases in between. Germline V gene lookup returns CDR1 MNHNY and CDR2 SVGAGI (reference sequence). Here the CDR3 DNA reads TGTGCCAGCAAACTCAGGGTACGGTCCAATCAGCCCCAGCATTTT. Translation: CASKLRVRSNQPQHF.

The chain has TRBV11-1 and TRBJ2-5; maybe TRBD1 (5 bases). V was trimmed by 8 bases and J by 2 bases, leaving 15 bases between them. Germline V gene sequence: CDR1 SGHAT, CDR2 FQDESV (reference sequence). The CDR3 spans 14 residues. CDR3 DNA sequence: TGTGCCAGCGGACAAGGGCAGCCTCAAGAGACCCAGTACTTC. Translation: CASGQGQPQETQYF.

The chain uses TRBV27 and TRBJ2-7, with 7 bases lining up with TRBD1. Trimming cost V 5 bases and J 3 bases; bases outside gene matches: 7. The CDR3 runs 14 residues. CDR1 MNHEY and CDR2 SMNVEV come from the germline V gene (reference sequence). Written as DNA, the CDR3 is TGTGCCAGCAGTATGACAGGGACCCACTACGAGCAGTACTTC. This gives the protein CASSMTGTHYEQYF.

The J gene is TRBJ1-2, the V gene TRBV10-3; D is uncertain. This CDR3 comprises 15 residues. Germline CDR1 reads ENHRY; CDR2 reads SYGVKD. V was pared by 0 bases and J by 4 bases, with 12 bases between. In DNA, the CDR3 is TGTGCCATCAGTGAGTCAGGCAGACTATCCTATGGCTACACCTTC. This codes for CAISESGRLSYGYTF.